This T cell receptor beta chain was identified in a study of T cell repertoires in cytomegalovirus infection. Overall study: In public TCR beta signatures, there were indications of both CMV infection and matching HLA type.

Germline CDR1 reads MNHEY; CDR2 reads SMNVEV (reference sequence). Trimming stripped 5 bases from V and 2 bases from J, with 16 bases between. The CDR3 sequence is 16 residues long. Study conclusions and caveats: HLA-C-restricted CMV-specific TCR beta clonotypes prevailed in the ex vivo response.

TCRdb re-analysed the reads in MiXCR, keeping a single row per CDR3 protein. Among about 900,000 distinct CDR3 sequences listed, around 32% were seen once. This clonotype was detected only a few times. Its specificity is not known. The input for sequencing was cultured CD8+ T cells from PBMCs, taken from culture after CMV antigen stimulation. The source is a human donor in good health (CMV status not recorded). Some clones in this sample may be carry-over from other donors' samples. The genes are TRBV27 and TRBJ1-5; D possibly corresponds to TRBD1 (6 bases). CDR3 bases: TGTGCCAGCAGTACCGGCCCAGGGGCCGGCAATCAGCCCCAGCATTTT. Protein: CASSTGPGAGNQPQHF.